The T cell receptor (beta chain) described here comes from a study of T cell responses to AZD1222 COVID-19 vaccine. Sequencing used immunoSEQ multiplex PCR; TCRdb keeps in-frame clones, though not all of them. This table holds more than 250,000 clones, 90% to 95% found once. Regarding this clone: Its antigen is currently unknown.

V lost 9 bases and J lost 7; bases outside the gene matches: 4. This CDR3 is 13 amino acids long. CDR1 SGHRS and CDR2 YFSETQ come from the germline V gene. Study results and caveats: Seropositivity was recorded at baseline in only a handful of AZD1222 recipients. Of spike-specific TCRs, nearly half reportedly target regions left unmutated in variants.

The sample here was peripheral blood, taken on day 0 of AZD1222 vaccination. V and J are TRBV5-1 and TRBJ1-6; 10 nucleotides match TRBD1. The sequence was obtained from an adult in good health. The CDR3 loop reads CATRTGGNSPLHF. CDR3 DNA sequence: TGCGCCACCCGGACAGGGGGAAATTCACCCCTCCACTTT.